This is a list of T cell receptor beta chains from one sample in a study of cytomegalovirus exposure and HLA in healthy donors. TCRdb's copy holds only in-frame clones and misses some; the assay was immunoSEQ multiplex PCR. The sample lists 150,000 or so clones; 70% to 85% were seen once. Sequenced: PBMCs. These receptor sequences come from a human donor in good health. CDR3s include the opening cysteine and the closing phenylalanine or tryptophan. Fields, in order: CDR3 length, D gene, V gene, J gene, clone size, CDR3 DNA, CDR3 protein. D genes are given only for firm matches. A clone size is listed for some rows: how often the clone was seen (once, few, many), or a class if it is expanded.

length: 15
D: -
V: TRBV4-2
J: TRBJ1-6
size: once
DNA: TGTGCCAGCAGCCAAGACTCCCGACATGACTCACCCCTCCACTTT
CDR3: CASSQDSRHDSPLHF

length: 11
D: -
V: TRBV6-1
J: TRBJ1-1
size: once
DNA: TGTGCCAGTCGTATGAACACTGAAGCTTTCTTT
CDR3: CASRMNTEAFF

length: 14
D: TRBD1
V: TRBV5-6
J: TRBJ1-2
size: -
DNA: TGTGCCAGCACCGTCAGGGACAGCTTCTATGGCTACACCTTC
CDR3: CASTVRDSFYGYTF

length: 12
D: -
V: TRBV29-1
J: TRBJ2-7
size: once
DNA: TGCAGCGTTGAAGGGGGGGCCTACGAGCAGTACTTC
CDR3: CSVEGGAYEQYF

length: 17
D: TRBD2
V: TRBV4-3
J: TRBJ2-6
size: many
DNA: TGCGCCAGCAGCCAGGGACTAGCGGGGGATGGGGCCAACGTCCTGACTTTC
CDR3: CASSQGLAGDGANVLTF

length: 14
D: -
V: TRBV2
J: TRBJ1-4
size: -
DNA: TGTGCCAGCAAAACGGGCAGGGGTGAGGAAAAACTGTTTTTT
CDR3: CASKTGRGEEKLFF

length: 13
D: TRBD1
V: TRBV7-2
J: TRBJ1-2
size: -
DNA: TGTGCCAGCAGCTTGGACAGGACCTATGGCTACACCTTC
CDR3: CASSLDRTYGYTF

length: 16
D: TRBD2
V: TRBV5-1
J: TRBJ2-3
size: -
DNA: TGCGCCAGCAGCTTGGCCAGCGGGGGGCCCACAGATACGCAGTATTTT
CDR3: CASSLASGGPTDTQYF

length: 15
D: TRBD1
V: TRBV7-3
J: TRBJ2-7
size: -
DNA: TGTGCCAGCAGCCCCGCCGGACAGGCCCCCTACGAGCAGTACTTC
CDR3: CASSPAGQAPYEQYF

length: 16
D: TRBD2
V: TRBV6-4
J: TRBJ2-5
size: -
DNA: TGTGCCAGCAGTGACGAAGGCGGGGGGGGTTCCGAGACCCAGTACTTC
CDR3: CASSDEGGGGSETQYF

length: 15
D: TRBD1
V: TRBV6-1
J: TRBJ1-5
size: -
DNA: TGTGCCAGCACTAACAGGGGTTTACCTGGACAGCCCCAGCATTTT
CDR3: CASTNRGLPGQPQHF

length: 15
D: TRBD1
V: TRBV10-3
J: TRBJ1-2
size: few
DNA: TGTGCCATCACCCACCGGGACAGGGGTGACTATGGCTACACCTTC
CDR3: CAITHRDRGDYGYTF

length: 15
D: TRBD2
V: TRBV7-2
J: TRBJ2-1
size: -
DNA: TGTGCCAGCAGCTTAAGGAACGGGGGGGCTATTGAGCAGTTCTTC
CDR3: CASSLRNGGAIEQFF

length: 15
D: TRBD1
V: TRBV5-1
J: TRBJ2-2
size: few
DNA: TGCGCCAGCAGCCCGGGACAGGAGAGGACCGGGGAGCTGTTTTTT
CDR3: CASSPGQERTGELFF

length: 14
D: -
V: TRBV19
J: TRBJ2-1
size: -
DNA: TGTGCCAGTAGTATAGATGCCTATTACAATGAGCAGTTCTTC
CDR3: CASSIDAYYNEQFF

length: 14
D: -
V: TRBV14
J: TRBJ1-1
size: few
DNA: TGTGCCAGCAGCCTCTCCAGGGGGAACACTGAAGCTTTCTTT
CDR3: CASSLSRGNTEAFF

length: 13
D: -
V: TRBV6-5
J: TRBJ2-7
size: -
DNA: TGTGCCAGCACCCGCAGTAGAGGGAGCGAGCAGTACTTC
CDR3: CASTRSRGSEQYF

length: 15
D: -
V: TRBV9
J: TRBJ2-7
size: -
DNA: TGTGCCAGCAGCGTATCCCCATACCAGTCCTACGAGCAGTACTTC
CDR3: CASSVSPYQSYEQYF

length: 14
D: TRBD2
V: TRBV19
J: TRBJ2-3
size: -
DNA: TGTGCCAGTAAGGAGCGGGGGGCCACAGATACGCAGTATTTT
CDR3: CASKERGATDTQYF